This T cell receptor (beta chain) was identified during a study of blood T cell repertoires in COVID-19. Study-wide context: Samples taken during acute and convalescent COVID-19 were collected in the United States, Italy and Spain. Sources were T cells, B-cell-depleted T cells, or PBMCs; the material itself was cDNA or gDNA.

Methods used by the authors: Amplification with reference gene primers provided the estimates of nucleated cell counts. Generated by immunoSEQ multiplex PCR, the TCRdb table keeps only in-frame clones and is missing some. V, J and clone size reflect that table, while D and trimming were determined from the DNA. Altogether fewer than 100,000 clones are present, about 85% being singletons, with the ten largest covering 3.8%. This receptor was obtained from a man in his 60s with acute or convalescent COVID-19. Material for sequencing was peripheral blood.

DNA for the CDR3: TGTGCCAGCGGGCCGGGGGTGACCACAGATACGCAGTATTTT. It encodes CASGPGVTTDTQYF. This chain uses TRBV7-3 with TRBJ2-3, with D possibly matching TRBD2 (6 bases). Germline CDR1 is SGHTA and CDR2 is FQGTGA. V dropped 8 bases and J dropped 2 bases, with 14 bases sitting between them. The CDR3 runs 14 residues.